The 5 T cell receptor beta chains listed next were all sequenced from one sample in a study of OX40 agonist ivuxolimab in advanced cancers. Only in-frame clones appear in the TCRdb table, and some are missing; sequencing was by immunoSEQ multiplex PCR. The profile shows 100,000 to 110,000 clones, under 95% of them singletons. The sequencing here drew on CD4+ or CD8+ T cells sorted from blood, taken in a trial of the OX40 agonist ivuxolimab. The receptors come from an adult with an advanced solid tumor such as melanoma, head and neck, liver or kidney cancer.

The chain uses TRBV4-3 and TRBJ1-4; D is undetermined. This CDR3 has 15 amino acids. The V end was cut by 4 bases, the J end by 8 bases, with 17 bases between. CDR1 LGHNA and CDR2 YSLEER come from the germline V gene. Here the CDR3 reads CASSLGMWGGEKLFF. The CDR3 coding sequence is TGCGCCAGCAGCCTAGGGATGTGGGGAGGCGAAAAACTGTTTTTT.

The J gene is TRBJ2-3, the V gene TRBV7-2, with 8 bases fitting TRBD2. The germline gives CDR1 SGHTA, CDR2 FQGNSA. The CDR3 contains 18 residues. V was clipped by 3 bases and J by 0 bases; unmatched bases: 11. The CDR3 loop reads CASSFSAGGPSSTDTQYF. CDR3 bases: TGTGCCAGCAGCTTCTCGGCGGGAGGTCCCTCTAGCACAGATACGCAGTATTTT.

The chain is built from TRBV5-1 and TRBJ2-1, with D perhaps matching TRBD2 (7 bases). The CDR3 length is 16 residues. Germline V lookup: CDR1 SGHRS, CDR2 YFSETQ. Trimming stripped 0 bases from V and 4 bases from J, with 14 bases between. CDR3 sequence reads: CASSLAGGWVYNEQFF. CDR3 DNA sequence: TGCGCCAGCAGCTTGGCGGGGGGCTGGGTATACAATGAGCAGTTCTTC.

This chain uses TRBV11-3 with TRBJ1-1; no clear D. The CDR3 has 15 residues. V lost 1 base to trimming and J lost 2 bases, with 11 bases between them. The germline V gene encodes CDR1 SGHNT and CDR2 YENEEA. CDR3 in amino acids: CASSLGAERNTEAFF. The CDR3 DNA is TGTGCCAGCAGCTTAGGGGCAGAACGTAACACTGAAGCTTTCTTT.

V and J are TRBV7-9 and TRBJ2-4; 12 nucleotides agree with TRBD2. Germline V gives CDR1 SEHNR, CDR2 FQNEAQ (reference sequence). The V segment lost 4 bases and the J segment 9 bases; nucleotides outside the gene matches: 7. This CDR3 has 15 amino acids. The CDR3 DNA is TGTGCCAGCAGCTGGACTAGCGGGGACGGGAGCATTCAGTACTTC. Translation gives CASSWTSGDGSIQYF.